This entry features one T cell receptor (beta chain) sequence. Its specificity is unknown. Genomic DNA acted as the template from which TCR beta VDJ combination and CDR3 sequence profiling were carried out. TCRdb re-analysed the reads in MiXCR, keeping a single row per CDR3 protein. The sample shows roughly 200,000 distinct CDR3 sequences, approximately 60% of them seen only once. The data were obtained in a study of CD8+CD57+ T cells in acquired aplastic anemia. Study overall: CD4+ and CD8+ cells, once sorted, gave DNA averaging roughly 3.2 ug. Broader study findings: Any difference that existed in CD8+ Simpson's diversity between patients and controls was not significant. Patients shared 25 to 35 CD8+ CDR3 sequences with controls.

The authors sequenced patients whose flow cytometry had shown CD8+CD57+ cell expansion. In all patients, the disease was severe acquired aplastic anemia. In germline, CDR1 is SQVTM, CDR2 ANQGSEA. V was clipped by 7 bases and J by 10 bases; unmatched bases: 4. The CDR3 covers 11 residues. The sequenced sample was sorted CD4+, CD8+, or CD8+CD57+ T cells (not recorded which) from PBMCs. This chain links TRBV29-1 with TRBJ2-1; 10 nucleotides match TRBD1. The source is a human donor with aplastic anemia. The CDR3 DNA follows: TGCAGCGCCGACAGGGGGCGCGAGCAGTTCTTC. Translation: CSADRGREQFF.